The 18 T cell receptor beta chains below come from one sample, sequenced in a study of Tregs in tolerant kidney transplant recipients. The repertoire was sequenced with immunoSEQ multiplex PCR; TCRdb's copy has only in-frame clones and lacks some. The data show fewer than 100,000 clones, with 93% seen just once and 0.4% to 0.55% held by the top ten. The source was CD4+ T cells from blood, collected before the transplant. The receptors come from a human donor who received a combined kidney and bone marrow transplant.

The CDR3 spells CASRNGLGVSYEQYF. CDR3 bases: TGTGCCAGCAGGAATGGACTCGGGGTCTCCTACGAGCAGTACTTC. The rearrangement links TRBV5-4 to TRBJ2-7; tentative D call: TRBD2 (5 bases). The CDR3 runs 15 residues. Trimming took 5 bases from V and 0 from J, leaving 15 bases between them. Germline V CDR1 and CDR2: SGHNT, YYREEE (reference sequence).

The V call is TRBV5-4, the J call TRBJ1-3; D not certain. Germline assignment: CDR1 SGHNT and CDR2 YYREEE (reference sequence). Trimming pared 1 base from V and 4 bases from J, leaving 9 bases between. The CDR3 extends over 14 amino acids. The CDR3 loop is CASSLKTAGNTIYF. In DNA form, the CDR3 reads TGTGCCAGCAGCTTGAAAACAGCCGGAAACACCATATATTTT.

The DNA for the CDR3 is TGTGCCAGCGGACAGAACTACGAGCAGTACTTC. Translated, it gives CASGQNYEQYF. The J gene is TRBJ2-7, the V gene TRBV19; tentatively, D is TRBD1 (6 bases). Germline loops: CDR1 LNHDA, CDR2 SQIVND (reference sequence). V was pared by 9 bases and J by 3 bases, with 9 bases between. This CDR3 region has 11 residues.

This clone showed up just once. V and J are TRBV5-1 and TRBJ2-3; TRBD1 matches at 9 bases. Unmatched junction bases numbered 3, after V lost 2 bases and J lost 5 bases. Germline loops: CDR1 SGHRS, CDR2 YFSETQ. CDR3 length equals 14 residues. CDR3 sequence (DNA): TGCGCCAGCAGCTTACAGGGGGCAGAAGATACGCAGTATTTT. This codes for CASSLQGAEDTQYF.

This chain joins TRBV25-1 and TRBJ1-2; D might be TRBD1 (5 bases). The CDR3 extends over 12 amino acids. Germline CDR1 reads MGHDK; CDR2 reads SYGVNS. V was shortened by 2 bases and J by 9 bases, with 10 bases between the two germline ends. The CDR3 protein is CASSEPGNSYTF. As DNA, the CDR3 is TGTGCCAGCAGTGAACCAGGGAATAGCTACACCTTC.

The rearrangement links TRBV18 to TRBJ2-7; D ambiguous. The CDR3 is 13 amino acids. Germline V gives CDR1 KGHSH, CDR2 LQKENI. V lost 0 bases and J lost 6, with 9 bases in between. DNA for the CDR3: TGTGCCAGCTCACCACCCCACACCCTCGAGCAGTACTTC. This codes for CASSPPHTLEQYF.

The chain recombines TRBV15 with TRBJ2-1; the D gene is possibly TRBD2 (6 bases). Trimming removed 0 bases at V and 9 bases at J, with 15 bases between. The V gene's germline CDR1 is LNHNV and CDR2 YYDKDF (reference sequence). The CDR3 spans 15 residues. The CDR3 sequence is CATSRDLGGAGEQFF. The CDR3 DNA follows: TGTGCCACCAGCAGAGATCTAGGCGGGGCTGGTGAGCAGTTCTTC.

CDR3 coding DNA: TGCGCCAGCAGGGCACTAGCGTCGAACAATGAGCAGTTCTTC. Its protein is CASRALASNNEQFF. The J gene is TRBJ2-1, the V gene TRBV4-1, with 7 bases matching TRBD2. This CDR3 spans 14 amino acids. Germline loops: CDR1 MGHRA, CDR2 YSYEKL. V lost 6 bases, J lost 5 bases, and 7 bases stayed unmatched.

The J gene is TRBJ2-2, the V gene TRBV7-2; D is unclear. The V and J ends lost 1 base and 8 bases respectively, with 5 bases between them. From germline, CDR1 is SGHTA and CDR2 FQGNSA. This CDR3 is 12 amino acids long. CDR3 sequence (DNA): TGTGCCAGCAGCTTAGTCTTGGGGGAGCTGTTTTTT. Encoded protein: CASSLVLGELFF.

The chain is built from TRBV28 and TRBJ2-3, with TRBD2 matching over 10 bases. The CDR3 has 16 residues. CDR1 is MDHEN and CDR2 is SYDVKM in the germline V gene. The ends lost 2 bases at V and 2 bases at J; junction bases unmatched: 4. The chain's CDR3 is CASSLGAGGSTDTQYF. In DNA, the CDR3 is TGTGCCAGCAGTTTAGGAGCGGGGGGGTCCACAGATACGCAGTATTTT.

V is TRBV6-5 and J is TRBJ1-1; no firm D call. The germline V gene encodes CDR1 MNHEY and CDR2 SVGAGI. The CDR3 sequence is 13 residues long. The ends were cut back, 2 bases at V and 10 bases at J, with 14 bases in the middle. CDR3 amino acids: CASSYRREGTAFF. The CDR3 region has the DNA TGTGCCAGCAGTTACAGGAGAGAGGGTACAGCTTTCTTT.

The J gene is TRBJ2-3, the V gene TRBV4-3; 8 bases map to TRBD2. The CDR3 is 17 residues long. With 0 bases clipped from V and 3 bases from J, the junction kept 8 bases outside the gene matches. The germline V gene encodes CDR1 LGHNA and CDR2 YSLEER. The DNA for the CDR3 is TGCGCCAGCAGCCAAGAGGCCCGGGGACTAGTAACAGATACGCAGTATTTT. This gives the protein CASSQEARGLVTDTQYF.

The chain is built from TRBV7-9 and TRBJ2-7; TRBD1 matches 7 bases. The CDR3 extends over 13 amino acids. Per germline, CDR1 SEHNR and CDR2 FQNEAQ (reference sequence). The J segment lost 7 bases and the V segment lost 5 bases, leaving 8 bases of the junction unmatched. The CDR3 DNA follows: TGTGCCAGCAGCCCGGCGGCAGGGGGTGAGCAGTACTTC. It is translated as CASSPAAGGEQYF. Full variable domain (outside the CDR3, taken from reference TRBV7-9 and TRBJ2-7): DTGVSQNPRHKITKRGQNVTFRCDPISEHNRLYWYRQTLGQGPEFLTYFQNEAQLEKSRLLSDRFSAERPKGSFSTLEIQRTEQGDSAMYLCASSPAAGGEQYFGPGTRLTVT.

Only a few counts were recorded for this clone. CDR3 residues: CASSLVVGDEKLFF. The CDR3 DNA sequence: TGCGCCAGCAGCTTGGTCGTGGGCGATGAAAAACTGTTTTTT. This chain joins TRBV5-1 and TRBJ1-4; no firm D call. Germline values: CDR1 SGHRS, CDR2 YFSETQ. V was trimmed by 0 bases and J by 6 bases, leaving 9 bases between them. CDR3 length equals 14 residues. Looking up the rest from reference TRBV5-1 and TRBJ1-4 gives the full variable domain: KAGVTQTPRYLIKTRGQQVTLSCSPISGHRSVSWYQQTPGQGLQFLFEYFSETQRNKGNFPGRFSGRQFSNSRSEMNVSTLELGDSALYLCASSLVVGDEKLFFGSGTQLSVL.

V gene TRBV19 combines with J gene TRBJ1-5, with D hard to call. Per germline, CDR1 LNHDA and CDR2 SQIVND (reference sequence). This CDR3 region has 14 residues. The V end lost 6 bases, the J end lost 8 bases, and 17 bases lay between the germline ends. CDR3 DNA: TGTGCCAGTAGGGTGAGGTACGTAGGAGAGCCCCAGCATTTT. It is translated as CASRVRYVGEPQHF.

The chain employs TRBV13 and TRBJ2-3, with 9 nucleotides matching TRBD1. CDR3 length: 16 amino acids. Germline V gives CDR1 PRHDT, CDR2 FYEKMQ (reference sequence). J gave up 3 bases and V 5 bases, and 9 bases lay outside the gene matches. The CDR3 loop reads CASSNPTGGPTDTQYF. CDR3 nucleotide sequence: TGTGCCAGCAGCAACCCGACAGGGGGGCCTACAGATACGCAGTATTTT.

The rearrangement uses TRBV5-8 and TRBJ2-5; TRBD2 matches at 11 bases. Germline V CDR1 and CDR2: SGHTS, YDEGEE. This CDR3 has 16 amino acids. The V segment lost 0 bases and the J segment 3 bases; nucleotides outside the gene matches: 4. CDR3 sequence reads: CASSLELAGGEETQYF. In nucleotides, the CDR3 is TGTGCCAGCAGCTTGGAGCTAGCGGGGGGAGAAGAGACCCAGTACTTC.

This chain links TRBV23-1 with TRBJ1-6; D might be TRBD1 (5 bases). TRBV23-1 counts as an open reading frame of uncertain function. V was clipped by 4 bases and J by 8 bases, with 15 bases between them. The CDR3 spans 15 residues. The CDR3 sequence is CASSPATVADSPLHF. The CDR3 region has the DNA TGCGCCAGCAGTCCCGCGACAGTGGCCGATTCACCCCTCCACTTT.